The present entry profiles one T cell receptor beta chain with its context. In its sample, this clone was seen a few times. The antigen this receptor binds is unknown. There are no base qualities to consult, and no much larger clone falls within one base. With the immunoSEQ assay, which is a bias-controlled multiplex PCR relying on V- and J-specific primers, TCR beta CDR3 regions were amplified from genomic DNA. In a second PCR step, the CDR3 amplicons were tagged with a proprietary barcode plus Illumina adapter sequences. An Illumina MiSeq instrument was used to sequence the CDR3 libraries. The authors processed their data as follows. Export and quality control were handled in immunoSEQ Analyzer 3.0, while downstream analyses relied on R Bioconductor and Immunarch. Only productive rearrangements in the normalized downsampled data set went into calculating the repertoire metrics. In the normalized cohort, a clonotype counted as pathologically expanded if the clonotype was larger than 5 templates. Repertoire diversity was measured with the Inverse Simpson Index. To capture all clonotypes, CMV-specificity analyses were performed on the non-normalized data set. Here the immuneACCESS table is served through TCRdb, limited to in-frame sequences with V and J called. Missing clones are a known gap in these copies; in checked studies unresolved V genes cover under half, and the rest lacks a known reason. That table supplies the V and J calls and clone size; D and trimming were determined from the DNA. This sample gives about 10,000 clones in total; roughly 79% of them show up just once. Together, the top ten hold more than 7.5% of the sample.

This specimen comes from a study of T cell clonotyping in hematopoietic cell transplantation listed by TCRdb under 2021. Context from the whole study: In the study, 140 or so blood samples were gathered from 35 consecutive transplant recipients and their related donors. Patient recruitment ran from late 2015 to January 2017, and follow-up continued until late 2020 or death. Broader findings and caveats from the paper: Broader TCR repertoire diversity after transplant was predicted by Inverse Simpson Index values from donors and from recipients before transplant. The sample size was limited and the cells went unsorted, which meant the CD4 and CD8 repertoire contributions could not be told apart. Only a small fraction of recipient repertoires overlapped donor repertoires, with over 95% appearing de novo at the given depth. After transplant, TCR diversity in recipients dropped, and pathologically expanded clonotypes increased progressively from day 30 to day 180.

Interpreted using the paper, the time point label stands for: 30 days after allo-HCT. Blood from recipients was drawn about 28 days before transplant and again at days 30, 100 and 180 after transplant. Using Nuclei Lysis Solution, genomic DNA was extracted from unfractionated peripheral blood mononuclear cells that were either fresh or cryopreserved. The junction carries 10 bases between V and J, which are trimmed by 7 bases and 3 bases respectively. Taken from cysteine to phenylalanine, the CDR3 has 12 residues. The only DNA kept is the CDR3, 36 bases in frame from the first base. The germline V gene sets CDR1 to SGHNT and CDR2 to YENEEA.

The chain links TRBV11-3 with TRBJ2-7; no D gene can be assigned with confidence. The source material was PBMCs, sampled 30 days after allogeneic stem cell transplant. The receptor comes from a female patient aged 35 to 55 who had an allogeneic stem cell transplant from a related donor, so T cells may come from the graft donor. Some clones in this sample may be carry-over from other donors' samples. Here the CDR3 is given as CASTMQNYEQYF. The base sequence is TGTGCCAGCACCATGCAGAACTACGAGCAGTACTTC.